This TCR beta chain was found in a study of Ad26.COV2.S vaccination and SARS-CoV-2 variants. Profiling relied on immunoSEQ multiplex PCR, and the TCRdb table lists in-frame clones only, not all of them. The sample lists 300,000 to 350,000 clones, about 88% occurring once. Treatment given: some 19 received Ad26.COV2.S at low or high dose, single or two shots; 5 received placebo; per-sample allocation not given. Sampling was performed 63 days after the first vaccine or placebo injection. V shed 3 bases, J shed 3 bases, and the junction held 4 bases outside the gene matches. This CDR3 has 15 amino acids. The V gene's germline CDR1 is SGHNT and CDR2 YYREEE (reference sequence).

The V call is TRBV5-4, the J call TRBJ2-7; 12 nucleotides agree with TRBD2. This specimen was peripheral blood, taken in a trial of Ad26.COV2.S vaccine versus placebo. This TCR was sampled from a person aged 18 to 65 who received the Ad26.COV2.S COVID-19 vaccine or a placebo. CDR3 sequence: CASSSTSGGYYEQYF. CDR3 in DNA: TGTGCCAGCAGCTCAACTAGCGGGGGGTACTACGAGCAGTACTTC.